The rows below give T cell receptor beta chains drawn from one sample of a study of T cell responses to AZD1222 COVID-19 vaccine. Assay used: immunoSEQ multiplex PCR; TCRdb lists only in-frame clones, some missing. The sample lists about 130,000 clones, approximately 91% occurring once. The sequenced sample was peripheral blood, obtained 28 days after the second AZD1222 dose. The receptors stem from an adult who received the AZD1222 COVID-19 vaccine. CDR3s include the opening cysteine and the closing phenylalanine or tryptophan. D genes are given only for firm matches. Size tells how often a clone was seen (once, few, many) or the class of an expanded clone, and some rows leave it out.

v_call,clone_size,d_call,j_call,cdr3_aa,cdr3_nt
TRBV29-1,.,TRBD1,TRBJ1-5,CSVKQGSNQPQHF,TGCAGCGTAAAACAGGGGAGCAATCAGCCCCAGCATTTT
TRBV4-2,.,TRBD2,TRBJ2-3,CASSSRTSGTDTQYF,TGTGCCAGCAGCTCTCGGACTAGCGGCACAGATACGCAGTATTTT
TRBV19,.,TRBD2,TRBJ2-3,CATSDLGLAGAIDTQYF,TGTGCCACTTCGGACCTGGGACTAGCGGGAGCCATAGATACGCAGTATTTT
TRBV5-1,.,.,TRBJ1-1,CASSFGGGNTEAFF,TGCGCCAGCAGCTTTGGGGGAGGGAACACTGAAGCTTTCTTT
TRBV2,.,.,TRBJ1-3,CASRRSSGNTIYF,TGTGCCAGCAGGAGGAGCTCTGGAAACACCATATATTTT
TRBV20-1,.,.,TRBJ1-1,CSASKYTEAFF,TGCAGCGCCTCCAAGTACACTGAAGCTTTCTTT
TRBV7-9,.,.,TRBJ1-4,CASSLRLAANEKLFF,TGTGCCAGCAGCTTGCGCCTGGCTGCTAATGAAAAACTGTTTTTT
TRBV13,.,TRBD1,TRBJ2-1,CASRESGQGVYNEQFF,TGTGCCAGCCGAGAATCCGGACAGGGGGTCTACAATGAGCAGTTCTTC
TRBV5-1,.,TRBD2,TRBJ2-1,CASSFGGRRGEQFF,TGCGCCAGCAGCTTTGGCGGGAGGAGGGGTGAGCAGTTCTTC
TRBV19,.,TRBD2,TRBJ2-1,CASSAGVFQEENEQFF,TGTGCCAGTAGCGCGGGGGTCTTTCAGGAGGAGAATGAGCAGTTCTTC
TRBV2,once,.,TRBJ2-3,CASSRLDTDTQYF,TGTGCCAGCAGTCGCTTGGACACAGATACGCAGTATTTT
TRBV18,.,.,TRBJ2-7,CASSPIFEGLREQYF,TGTGCCAGCTCACCAATTTTTGAGGGTTTGAGAGAGCAGTACTTC
TRBV19,.,.,TRBJ1-1,CASSILGLNTEAFF,TGTGCCAGTAGTATTCTGGGATTGAACACTGAAGCTTTCTTT
TRBV27,.,TRBD1,TRBJ2-2,CASTLRGQGSGELFF,TGTGCCAGCACCCTGAGGGGACAGGGCTCCGGGGAGCTGTTTTTT
TRBV6-1,.,.,TRBJ2-7,CASSGLGPPVPTKQYF,TGTGCCAGCAGTGGCCTGGGACCCCCGGTCCCTACGAAGCAGTACTTC
TRBV10-3,.,TRBD2,TRBJ2-1,CAISELNVAGGRNEQFF,TGTGCCATCAGTGAATTGAATGTAGCGGGAGGAAGGAATGAGCAGTTCTTC